This passage covers 23 T cell receptor beta chains from one sample sequenced in a study of metastatic and nonmetastatic thyroid tumors (TCRdb year 2020). Library creation used PCR. Instrument on record: Illumina HiSeq 4000. Using fastp trimming at Q25 and MiXCR clonotype assembly, TCRdb reanalyzed the public sequencing data and kept in-frame beta chains. In all, the sample holds approximately 15,000 clones, and less than 4% of those were seen once. Clones ranked in the top ten supply more than 20% of the sample. Before undergoing thyroid surgery, none of the patients had been given any kind of treatment. Sequenced input: tumor tissue. The receptors come from a female donor with papillary thyroid cancer or a benign thyroid nodule (not recorded which). Some clones in this sample may be carry-over from other donors' samples.

This sequence joins TRBV12-3 or TRBV12-4 and TRBJ2-1; the D is unclear. This CDR3 comprises 11 residues. Trimming removed 5 bases at V and 7 bases at J, with 6 bases between. CDR3 in amino acids: CASSLYNEQFF. DNA of the CDR3: TGTGCCAGCAGTCTCTATAATGAGCAGTTCTTC.

This clone has a handful of counts. The chain links TRBV6-1 to TRBJ1-2; D unclear. Per the germline V gene, CDR1 is MNHNS and CDR2 is SASEGT. The length of the CDR3 is 14 residues. Between the trimmed V and J ends, which lost 0 bases and 2 bases, there was a span of 7 bases. The CDR3 loop reads CASSEAPGNYGYTF. CDR3 DNA: TGTGCCAGCAGTGAAGCGCCCGGGAACTATGGCTACACCTTC.

This chain connects TRBV6-1 to TRBJ1-3; D gene unclear. Germline CDR1 MNHNS, CDR2 SASEGT. The CDR3 totals 16 residues. The V end lost 1 base, the J end lost 0 bases, and 10 bases lay between the germline ends. The CDR3 DNA sequence: TGTGCCAGCAGTGAAGAAGATGGCTTCTCTGGAAACACCATATATTTT. Its protein product is CASSEEDGFSGNTIYF.

This clone was observed many times. The CDR3, as DNA: TGTGCCAGTGGACTAGCGGGAGGATTCGGGGAGCTGTTTTTT. Residues: CASGLAGGFGELFF. This chain uses TRBV7-2 with TRBJ2-2; 14 bases map to TRBD2. Germline CDR1 reads SGHTA; CDR2 reads FQGNSA. V trimming: 9 bases; J trimming: 7 bases; junction bases outside the gene matches: 4. This CDR3 is 14 amino acids long.

This clone occurred a few times. The rearrangement uses TRBV7-9 and TRBJ2-2; no clear D. Trimming cost V 1 base and J 4 bases, with 7 bases left between them. Germline V lookup: CDR1 SEHNR, CDR2 FQNEAQ (reference sequence). The CDR3 loop spans 14 amino acids. The CDR3 coding sequence is TGTGCCAGCAGCTTAGAGGCCAGCACCGGGGAGCTGTTTTTT. Translated, it gives CASSLEASTGELFF.

The rearrangement links TRBV27 to TRBJ2-7; D is unresolved. The length of the CDR3 is 14 residues. Trimming shortened V by 5 bases and J by 2 bases, and 13 bases separated the two germline ends. The germline gives CDR1 MNHEY, CDR2 SMNVEV (reference sequence). The CDR3 DNA reads TGTGCCAGCAGTGAAGCACACTTAACCTACGAGCAGTACTTC. Protein product: CASSEAHLTYEQYF.

This chain uses TRBV7-9 with TRBJ2-3; D tentatively reads TRBD1 or TRBD2 (5 bases each). The germline V gene encodes CDR1 SEHNR and CDR2 FQNEAQ (reference sequence). The ends were cut back, 5 bases at V and 5 bases at J, with 17 bases in the middle. The CDR3 covers 15 residues. Here the CDR3 reads CASSPGPQPRDTQYF. CDR3 nucleotide sequence: TGTGCCAGCAGCCCGGGACCTCAGCCGAGAGATACGCAGTATTTT.

V and J are TRBV6-1 and TRBJ1-5; 7 bases are a match to TRBD1. Trimming removed 0 bases from V and 9 bases from J; junction bases left unmatched: 8. This CDR3 is 15 amino acids long. In germline, CDR1 is MNHNS, CDR2 SASEGT. CDR3 in amino acids: CASSEARQGGLPQHF. CDR3 nucleotides: TGTGCCAGCAGTGAAGCTCGCCAGGGGGGCCTGCCCCAGCATTTT.

Comments on this clone: Given the absence of the conserved phenylalanine or tryptophan at the CDR3 end, a read error is likely. The chain joins TRBV6-2 or TRBV6-3 to TRBJ2-6, with 10 bases fitting TRBD1. V dropped 6 bases and J dropped 4; count of bases not matched to a gene: 6. The CDR3 totals 16 residues. CDR1 and CDR2 (germline): MNHEY, SVGEGT. For the CDR3, the DNA is TGTGCCAGCAGCGACAGGGGGCGGGAGGGGGCCAACGTCCTGACTTTA. This codes for CASSDRGREGANVLTL.

The chain couples TRBV19 to TRBJ2-1; TRBD2 matches at 7 bases. V dropped 6 bases and J dropped 2; count of bases not matched to a gene: 4. The CDR3 loop spans 14 amino acids. Germline CDR1 reads LNHDA; CDR2 reads SQIVND (reference sequence). This chain's CDR3 is CASSPGRAYNEQFF. CDR3 DNA: TGTGCCAGTAGCCCGGGGAGGGCCTACAATGAGCAGTTCTTC.

Note on this clone: Within the sample, other DNA sequences also encode this same CDR3. The chain carries TRBV7-3 and TRBJ2-2; D gene ambiguous. From germline, CDR1 is SGHTA and CDR2 FQGTGA. Trimming removed 3 bases from V and 0 bases from J, with 11 bases in between. CDR3 size: 16 residues. The CDR3 loop reads CASSFFVTSNTGELFF. DNA of the CDR3: TGTGCCAGCAGCTTTTTCGTGACATCGAACACCGGGGAGCTGTTTTTT.

As for this clone: The junction differs from germline at one of its ends, possibly a read error. The rearrangement joins TRBV12-3 or TRBV12-4 to TRBJ1-5; the D is unclear. CDR3 length equals 13 residues. The CDR3 DNA sequence: TGTGCCAGCAGAACGTATAGCAATCAGCCACAGAGTTTT. This sequence encodes CASRTYSNQPQSF.

In this sample, this clone turned up a few times. The V gene is TRBV2, the J gene TRBJ2-3; the D gene is possibly TRBD2 (6 bases). This CDR3 is built from 14 residues. Germline CDR1 SNHLY, CDR2 FYNNEI. Trimming pared 5 bases from V and 2 bases from J, leaving 11 bases between. CDR3 bases: TGTGCCAGCAGTCCGGGACTCATCACAGATACGCAGTATTTT. Amino acid sequence: CASSPGLITDTQYF.

The chain has TRBV19 and TRBJ2-6; D remains unclear. The V end lost 6 bases, the J end lost 1 base, and 13 bases lay between the germline ends. This CDR3 comprises 16 residues. CDR1 and CDR2 (germline): LNHDA, SQIVND (reference sequence). This chain's CDR3 is CASRKSPRSGANVLTF. The CDR3 DNA follows: TGTGCCAGTAGAAAGTCCCCCAGGTCTGGGGCCAACGTCCTGACTTTC.

The genes are TRBV6-5 and TRBJ1-2, with 8 nucleotides matching TRBD1. This CDR3 is 16 amino acids long. After removal of 7 bases from V and 4 bases from J, the junction contained 14 bases not matched to a gene. Per the germline V gene, CDR1 is MNHEY and CDR2 is SVGAGI. CDR3 residues: CASTLRGDRGFYGYTF. The CDR3 DNA reads as TGTGCCAGCACCTTACGGGGAGACAGGGGCTTCTATGGCTACACCTTC.

This chain joins TRBV6-1 and TRBJ2-3; TRBD2 matches 11 bases. V lost 7 bases to trimming and J lost 4 bases; unmatched junction nucleotides: 10. CDR1 MNHNS and CDR2 SASEGT come from the germline V gene. This CDR3 comprises 16 residues. CDR3 amino acids: CASNVIAGGPADTQYF. In DNA, the CDR3 is TGTGCCAGCAACGTAATAGCGGGAGGGCCAGCAGATACGCAGTATTTT.

J is TRBJ1-6 and V is TRBV24-1; weak D call: TRBD1 (5 bases). Trimming left V 5 bases short and J 6 bases short, with 7 bases between. The CDR3 has 13 residues. The germline V gene encodes CDR1 KGHDR and CDR2 SFDVKD. The CDR3 DNA reads as TGTGCCACCAGTGCAGGGACTAATTCACCCCTCCACTTT. Its translation is CATSAGTNSPLHF.

This clone came up a few times. The V and J genes are TRBV7-8 and TRBJ1-6, with TRBD1 matching over 8 bases. The germline V gene has CDR1 SGHVS and CDR2 FQNEAQ. V was pared by 2 bases and J by 0 bases, with 12 bases of the junction left unmatched. The CDR3 length is 20 residues. The CDR3 loop reads CASSLSSWDRTSSYNSPLHF. CDR3 DNA: TGTGCCAGCAGCTTAAGTTCGTGGGACAGGACGAGCTCCTATAATTCACCCCTCCACTTT.

The table lists this clone with a few counts. CDR3 in amino acids: CASTPGGDIYEQYF. CDR3 sequence (DNA): TGTGCCAGCACACCCGGCGGGGACATCTACGAGCAGTACTTC. The chain recombines TRBV28 with TRBJ2-7, with D tentatively TRBD1 or TRBD2 (6 bases each). The CDR3 runs 14 residues. V was clipped by 7 bases and J by 3 bases, with 16 bases between them. Germline CDR1 and CDR2: MDHEN and SYDVKM.

This clone came up a few times. J is TRBJ2-2 and V is TRBV7-3; D is perhaps TRBD1 (5 bases). The CDR3 loop spans 14 amino acids. The germline V gene encodes CDR1 SGHTA and CDR2 FQGTGA. Trimming left V 4 bases short and J 6 bases short, with 12 bases between. CDR3 sequence reads: CASSSQGFSGELFF. DNA of the CDR3: TGTGCCAGCAGCTCCCAGGGATTCTCCGGGGAGCTGTTTTTT.

V is TRBV6-5 and J is TRBJ2-5, with 9 bases aligning to TRBD1. Trimming at V came to 0 bases and at J to 5 bases, leaving 7 bases not matched to a gene. This CDR3 contains 16 residues. The germline V gene has CDR1 MNHEY and CDR2 SVGAGI. CDR3 nucleotides: TGTGCCAGCAGTTACTCGAACAGGGGGCTGGGGGAGACCCAGTACTTC. Its protein is CASSYSNRGLGETQYF.

This clone has only a few counts. The CDR3 nucleotides read TGTGCCAGTGGCGAGGGGGCGGATAGCAATCAGCCCCAGCATTTT. Its translation: CASGEGADSNQPQHF. The rearrangement joins TRBV6-2 or TRBV6-3 to TRBJ1-5; 7 positions agree with TRBD1. CDR1 and CDR2 from the germline V gene are MNHEY and SVGEGT. The CDR3 is 15 residues long. Trimming cost V 9 bases and J 0 bases; bases outside gene matches: 8.

This clone has more than one count but fewer than ten. V and J are TRBV6-2 or TRBV6-3 and TRBJ1-1, with D possibly matching TRBD1 (5 bases). The CDR3 loop spans 13 amino acids. Germline V gene sequence: CDR1 MNHEY, CDR2 SVGEGT. Trimming removed 2 bases at V and 4 bases at J, with 8 bases between. The CDR3 bases are TGTGCCAGCAGTTACAGGGGTGGCACTGAAGCTTTCTTT. This codes for CASSYRGGTEAFF.